These 3 T cell receptor beta chains were all obtained from the same sample, sequenced in a study of Ad26.COV2.S vaccination and SARS-CoV-2 variants. TCRdb's table, derived via immunoSEQ multiplex PCR, lists solely in-frame clones and lacks some. The sample records some 500,000 clones, approximately 92% being singletons. Treatment meaning: around 19 received Ad26.COV2.S at low or high dose, single or two shots; 5 received placebo; per-sample allocation not given. Following the first vaccine or placebo injection, samples were taken on day 63. Sequenced here: peripheral blood, sampled in a trial of Ad26.COV2.S vaccine versus placebo. The receptors originated from a person aged 18 to 59 who received the Ad26.COV2.S COVID-19 vaccine or a placebo.

V and J are TRBV5-1 and TRBJ2-5; D perhaps matches TRBD2 (5 bases). Germline V CDR1 and CDR2: SGHRS, YFSETQ. CDR3 size: 17 residues. V gave up 0 bases and J gave up 4 bases, with 19 bases separating them. The CDR3 spells CASSLGLALSRRETQYF. CDR3 coding DNA: TGCGCCAGCAGCTTGGGTCTAGCCCTCTCAAGGCGAGAGACCCAGTACTTC.

V usage is TRBV2 and J usage is TRBJ2-1; D possibly corresponds to TRBD1 (6 bases). The CDR3 loop spans 16 amino acids. V was cut by 4 bases and J by 3 bases, with 16 bases left in between. Per germline, CDR1 SNHLY and CDR2 FYNNEI. In DNA form, the CDR3 reads TGTGCCAGCAGTGGTGCTGGGGGCAGAATCTACAATGAGCAGTTCTTC. It yields the protein CASSGAGGRIYNEQFF.

This chain uses TRBV4-1 with TRBJ1-5; D gene ambiguous. The CDR3 consists of 13 residues. The V end lost 1 base, the J end lost 7 bases, and 8 bases lay between the germline ends. In germline, CDR1 is MGHRA, CDR2 YSYEKL. CDR3 sequence: CASSQGVQQPQHF. CDR3 nucleotide sequence: TGCGCCAGCAGCCAAGGGGTTCAACAGCCCCAGCATTTT.